Below are 28 T cell receptor beta chains sequenced from a single sample in a study of identical twins. TCRdb reprocessed the 5' RACE reads with MiXCR, giving one entry per CDR3 protein. The repertoire holds 200,000 to 300,000 distinct CDR3 sequences, with roughly a tenth as singletons. Material for sequencing was memory T cells sorted from blood. The receptors were sampled from a man between 50 and 59 years old in good health.

This clonotype was seen only a few times. This chain uses TRBV28 with TRBJ2-3; D may be TRBD1 (6 bases). The CDR3 contains 14 residues. V lost 5 bases to trimming and J lost 0 bases, with 9 bases between them. Germline-derived CDR1 and CDR2 are MDHEN and SYDVKM. CDR3 bases: TGTGCCAGCAGTGGACAGTTGAGCACAGATACGCAGTATTTT. Its protein product is CASSGQLSTDTQYF. Full variable domain (missing parts from reference TRBV28 and TRBJ2-3): DVKVTQSSRYLVKRTGEKVFLECVQDMDHENMFWYRQDPGLGLRLIYFSYDVKMKEKGDIPEGYSVSREKKERFSLILESASTNQTSMYLCASSGQLSTDTQYFGPGTRLTVL.

Many counts were recorded for this clonotype. The chain links TRBV6-1 to TRBJ2-7; a possible D gene is TRBD1 (5 bases). CDR1 MNHNS and CDR2 SASEGT come from the germline V gene. This CDR3 contains 14 residues. Trimming cost V 5 bases and J 3 bases, with 14 bases left between them. The CDR3 loop reads CASSRAGSDYEQYF. The CDR3, as DNA: TGTGCCAGCAGTCGGGCAGGGTCTGACTACGAGCAGTACTTC.

This clonotype was seen only a few times. This sequence joins TRBV6-1 and TRBJ2-7; D gene uncertain. This CDR3 has 13 residues. Between the trimmed V and J ends, which lost 6 bases and 2 bases, there was a span of 11 bases. Germline lookup yields CDR1 MNHNS and CDR2 SASEGT. Here the CDR3 reads CASRGQQAYEQYF. CDR3 DNA: TGTGCCAGCAGAGGTCAGCAAGCCTACGAGCAGTACTTC.

This clonotype was detected ten times or more. V and J are TRBV12-3 or TRBV12-4 and TRBJ2-7; D is uncertain. Deletions cut 1 base from V and 1 base from J, with 8 bases between. This CDR3 is 14 amino acids long. In DNA form, the CDR3 reads TGTGCCAGCAGTTTAGGCGGAGAGTCCTACGAGCAGTACTTC. Translated, it gives CASSLGGESYEQYF.

The table lists this clonotype with a few counts. V is TRBV9 and J is TRBJ2-7; TRBD1 or TRBD2 may be the D gene (5 bases each). The CDR3 runs 14 residues. CDR1 is SGDLS, CDR2 YYNGEE, per germline. Trimming stripped 4 bases from V and 4 bases from J, with 15 bases between. CDR3: CASSPGTSPYEQYF. CDR3 nucleotide sequence: TGTGCCAGCAGCCCAGGGACGAGCCCATACGAGCAGTACTTC.

A few counts support this clonotype. The chain is built from TRBV20-1 and TRBJ2-1, with D perhaps matching TRBD1 (6 bases). Trimming removed 3 bases from V and 8 bases from J, with 11 bases in between. Per germline, CDR1 DFQATT and CDR2 SNEGSKA (reference sequence). The CDR3 consists of 12 residues. The CDR3: CSARTGQHEQFF. The CDR3 DNA is TGCAGTGCTAGGACCGGACAGCATGAGCAGTTCTTC.

In its sample, this clonotype was seen many times. The chain links TRBV12-3 or TRBV12-4 to TRBJ2-7, with D possibly being TRBD2 (6 bases). The V and J ends lost 3 bases and 7 bases respectively, with 16 bases between them. This CDR3 spans 14 amino acids. Written as DNA, the CDR3 is TGTGCCAGCAGTTTGGCGGCTATGGAGGGGGAGCAGTACTTC. Protein sequence: CASSLAAMEGEQYF.

This clonotype was observed at least ten times. The rearrangement links TRBV15 to TRBJ1-5; D remains unclear. Germline lookup yields CDR1 LNHNV and CDR2 YYDKDF (reference sequence). The CDR3 is made up of 16 amino acids. The V end lost 0 bases, the J end lost 1 base, and 10 bases lay between the germline ends. For the CDR3, the DNA is TGTGCCACCAGCAGAGATGGAGGGAGAAGCAATCAGCCCCAGCATTTT. Residues: CATSRDGGRSNQPQHF.

Ten or more counts support this clonotype. The chain is built from TRBV4-2 and TRBJ2-6; TRBD1 matches 7 bases. The CDR3 runs to 15 residues. CDR1 is LGHNA and CDR2 is YNFKEQ in the germline V gene. J gave up 9 bases and V 1 base, and 6 bases lay outside the gene matches. This CDR3 is CASSQGGTAGNVLTF. DNA of the CDR3: TGTGCCAGCAGCCAAGGGGGGACAGCAGGCAACGTCCTGACTTTC.

This clonotype was detected many times. This chain links TRBV10-3 with TRBJ1-2; 9 bases map to TRBD1. The V gene end was trimmed by 4 bases and the J gene end by 5 bases; junction bases not matched to a gene: 8. This CDR3 region has 15 residues. CDR1 is ENHRY and CDR2 is SYGVKD in the germline V gene. CDR3 coding DNA: TGTGCCATCAGTGTGTCGGTGGGACAGGGTTATGGCTACACCTTC. It codes for CAISVSVGQGYGYTF.

This clonotype has more than one count but fewer than ten. This rearrangement joins TRBV20-1 to TRBJ2-3, with unresolved D. The CDR3 contains 14 residues. Looked up from germline, CDR1 is DFQATT and CDR2 is SNEGSKA (reference sequence). The V gene lost 3 bases and the J gene lost 0 bases, with 10 bases spanning the gap. The CDR3 nucleotides read TGCAGTGCTAGGGTCCCGCTCAGCACAGATACGCAGTATTTT. Protein product: CSARVPLSTDTQYF.

J is TRBJ2-3 and V is TRBV6-2 or TRBV6-3, with 7 bases fitting TRBD2. In germline, CDR1 is MNHEY, CDR2 SVGEGT. V lost 2 bases, J lost 2 bases, and 10 bases stayed unmatched. CDR3 length: 17 residues. The DNA for the CDR3 is TGTGCCAGCAGTTACGATGTGGCGAGCGGGAACACAGATACGCAGTATTTT. Translating it yields CASSYDVASGNTDTQYF.

This clonotype was detected ten times or more. The chain has TRBV6-5 and TRBJ2-7, with TRBD1 matching over 8 bases. Trimming cost V 4 bases and J 4 bases; bases outside gene matches: 12. Germline V CDR1 and CDR2: MNHEY, SVGAGI. This CDR3 contains 16 residues. CDR3 protein: CASSSGQGGYWYEQYF. The CDR3 DNA sequence: TGTGCCAGCAGTTCTGGACAGGGCGGCTACTGGTACGAGCAGTACTTC.

The chain combines TRBV5-1 with TRBJ1-2; TRBD1 matches at 7 bases. The V and J ends lost 4 bases and 1 base, in that order; junction bases with no gene match: 19. The CDR3 covers 19 residues. Germline assignment: CDR1 SGHRS and CDR2 YFSETQ. Here the CDR3 reads CASSALYRGGIQFNYGYTF. The CDR3 region has the DNA TGCGCCAGCAGCGCCCTTTACAGGGGAGGAATACAGTTTAACTATGGCTACACCTTC.

This clonotype was detected many times. This rearrangement joins TRBV9 to TRBJ1-1, with a tentative D call TRBD1 (5 bases). This CDR3 has 13 amino acids. Germline CDR1 reads SGDLS; CDR2 reads YYNGEE. V was pared by 0 bases and J by 7 bases, with 10 bases between. CDR3 sequence: CASSVVSDSEAFF. CDR3 sequence (DNA): TGTGCCAGCAGCGTAGTGAGCGACAGTGAAGCTTTCTTT.

This clonotype was recorded many times. CDR3 nucleotide sequence: TGTGCCAGCAGCCCCGGGGGAGGACACGCCCAGTCCTACAATGAGCAGTTCTTC. It yields the protein CASSPGGGHAQSYNEQFF. The chain employs TRBV5-6 and TRBJ2-1; a weak D match, TRBD2 (6 bases). Germline V CDR1 and CDR2: SGHDT, YYEEEE. The CDR3 is 18 residues long. Trimming removed 4 bases at V and 1 base at J, with 21 bases between.

Ten or more counts support this clonotype. The chain combines TRBV5-1 with TRBJ2-1, with 8 bases lining up with TRBD2. Germline loops: CDR1 SGHRS, CDR2 YFSETQ. The CDR3 consists of 16 residues. V trimming: 1 base; J trimming: 0 bases; junction bases outside the gene matches: 3. CDR3: CASSLTGTSSYNEQFF. CDR3 coding DNA: TGCGCCAGCAGCTTGACCGGGACTAGCTCCTACAATGAGCAGTTCTTC.

This clonotype was picked up a small number of times. This sequence joins TRBV3-1 and TRBJ2-1; 16 positions match TRBD2. CDR3 length: 19 amino acids. The trim removed 5 bases at V and 1 base at J, leaving 8 bases unmatched. Germline assignment: CDR1 LGHDT and CDR2 YNNKEL (reference sequence). This CDR3 is CASSGTSGRVRGSYNEQFF. CDR3 in DNA: TGTGCCAGCAGCGGGACTAGCGGGAGGGTTAGAGGATCCTACAATGAGCAGTTCTTC.

This chain links TRBV6-5 with TRBJ2-2; D remains ambiguous. The CDR3 runs 15 residues. V lost 0 bases to trimming and J lost 0 bases, with 5 bases between them. The V gene's germline CDR1 is MNHEY and CDR2 SVGAGI. CDR3 nucleotides: TGTGCCAGCAGTTACTCCCGGACGAACACCGGGGAGCTGTTTTTT. It encodes CASSYSRTNTGELFF.

This clonotype was counted a few times. The chain is built from TRBV7-2 and TRBJ2-3, with no clear D. Germline loops: CDR1 SGHTA, CDR2 FQGNSA. The CDR3 spans 15 residues. The V gene lost 5 bases and the J gene lost 5 bases, with 17 bases spanning the gap. Here the CDR3 DNA reads TGTGCCAGCAGCCATAACCGCCCAAGGCAAGATACGCAGTATTTT. Protein sequence: CASSHNRPRQDTQYF.

V and J are TRBV7-2 and TRBJ2-1, with unresolved D. Germline lookup yields CDR1 SGHTA and CDR2 FQGNSA. V was trimmed by 8 bases and J by 5 bases, leaving 7 bases between them. The CDR3 extends over 11 amino acids. The CDR3 loop is CASRLNNEQFF. CDR3 coding DNA: TGTGCCAGCCGCCTAAACAATGAGCAGTTCTTC.

The V gene is TRBV7-8, the J gene TRBJ1-4, with TRBD1 matching 9 bases. CDR3 length equals 16 residues. With V trimmed by 5 bases and J by 2 bases, 6 bases remained unmatched. The V gene's germline CDR1 is SGHVS and CDR2 FQNEAQ. The CDR3 loop reads CASSRRQGGTNEKLFF. CDR3 nucleotides: TGTGCCAGCAGCCGACGACAGGGGGGTACTAATGAAAAACTGTTTTTT. Variable domain in full (rest from reference TRBV7-8 and TRBJ1-4): GAGVSQSPRYKVAKRGQDVALRCDPISGHVSLFWYQQALGQGPEFLTYFQNEAQLDKSGLPSDRFFAERPEGSVSTLKIQRTQQEDSAVYLCASSRRQGGTNEKLFFGSGTQLSVL.

This clonotype appeared a few times. The chain links TRBV6-5 to TRBJ2-1, with 8 bases that match TRBD1. Unmatched junction bases numbered 14, after V lost 2 bases and J lost 5 bases. The CDR3 loop spans 18 amino acids. Germline V gene lookup returns CDR1 MNHEY and CDR2 SVGAGI. The CDR3 here is CASSYPRAWTGRNNEQFF. The DNA for the CDR3 is TGTGCCAGCAGTTACCCGAGGGCCTGGACAGGGAGGAACAATGAGCAGTTCTTC.

This clonotype was seen more than once but under ten times. The rearrangement uses TRBV6-5 and TRBJ2-2; 11 positions match TRBD2. The CDR3 runs to 18 residues. Germline lookup yields CDR1 MNHEY and CDR2 SVGAGI. The V and J ends lost 2 bases and 0 bases, in that order; junction bases with no gene match: 5. In DNA form, the CDR3 reads TGTGCCAGCAGTTACCCGTTTAGCGGGGGGGCGAACACCGGGGAGCTGTTTTTT. Translating it yields CASSYPFSGGANTGELFF.

The chain employs TRBV5-5 and TRBJ1-5, with D tentatively TRBD1 (6 bases). The CDR3 spans 14 residues. CDR1 and CDR2 (germline): SGHKS, YYEKEE (reference sequence). Trimming removed 1 base from V and 6 bases from J, with 11 bases in between. The CDR3 DNA follows: TGTGCCAGCAGCTTGATGGGGGGCACTCAGCCCCAGCATTTT. Amino acid sequence: CASSLMGGTQPQHF.

The gene calls are TRBV9 and TRBJ2-7; 11 bases map to TRBD1. The CDR3 is 15 amino acids. The germline V gene has CDR1 SGDLS and CDR2 YYNGEE. The junction had 5 bases not matched to a gene; V was cut back by 1 base and J by 5 bases. CDR3 nucleotides: TGTGCCAGCAGCGTATCCGGGACAGGGGGGAACGAGCAGTACTTC. The encoded protein is CASSVSGTGGNEQYF.

J is TRBJ2-1 and V is TRBV9, with 8 bases lining up with TRBD2. This CDR3 has 13 residues. With 4 bases clipped from V and 5 bases from J, the junction kept 2 bases outside the gene matches. CDR1 and CDR2 from the germline V gene are SGDLS and YYNGEE. The CDR3 DNA sequence: TGTGCCAGCAGCATACTAGCGGACAATGAGCAGTTCTTC. The encoded protein is CASSILADNEQFF.

The rearrangement uses TRBV28 and TRBJ2-5; 10 positions agree with TRBD2. The CDR3 contains 15 residues. The trim removed 6 bases at V and 1 base at J, leaving 5 bases unmatched. The germline V gene encodes CDR1 MDHEN and CDR2 SYDVKM. CDR3 sequence (DNA): TGTGCCAGCAGCTCTAGCGGGGGCCCCCAAGAGACCCAGTACTTC. This codes for CASSSSGGPQETQYF.